This is a list of T cell receptor beta chains from one sample in a study of blood T cells in healthy people across ages. One entry per CDR3 protein results from TCRdb running MiXCR on the 5' RACE reads. The data show 500,000 to 650,000 distinct CDR3 sequences, 27% seen once. The sample was also linked to a second study, of T cells of mothers and their children.

Sequencing input: blood. These receptors were collected from a boy aged 2-15 years in good health. CDR3s include the opening cysteine and the closing phenylalanine or tryptophan. Fields, in order: V gene, J gene, clone size, D gene, CDR3 DNA, CDR3 protein. The D gene is left open where the match is weak. Size values are once, few and many counts, or a class for expanded clones, and some rows have none.

TRBV12-3/TRBV12-4,TRBJ2-1,-,TRBD2,TGTGCCAGCAGTTTGCGGGAGAACTACAATGAGCAGTTCTTC,CASSLRENYNEQFF
TRBV9,TRBJ2-1,-,TRBD2,TGTGCCAGCAGCGCCGGGACTAGCGGGGCAAATGGGCAGTTCTTC,CASSAGTSGANGQFF
TRBV6-1,TRBJ1-1,few,-,TGTGCCAGCAGTGAAGCGACGACCAGGGGTGAAGCTTTCTTT,CASSEATTRGEAFF
TRBV27,TRBJ2-3,-,TRBD2,TGTGCCAGCAGTTTATTGACTAGCGCTACAGATACGCAGTATTTT,CASSLLTSATDTQYF
TRBV3-1,TRBJ2-1,few,TRBD2,TGTGCCAGCAGCCAACCCGGGACTAGCGTTTGGGGGCAGTTCTTC,CASSQPGTSVWGQFF
TRBV24-1,TRBJ2-1,few,-,TGTGCCACCAGTGATTTTCTCGATGAGCAGTTCTTC,CATSDFLDEQFF
TRBV7-9,TRBJ2-7,few,TRBD1,TGTGCCAGCAGCTTAGAGCCGGGACAGGGCTTCGAGCAGTACTTC,CASSLEPGQGFEQYF
TRBV4-3,TRBJ1-4,few,-,TGCGCCAGCAGCCAAGAGGTCCTGGGGAGGGATGAAAAACTGTTTTTT,CASSQEVLGRDEKLFF
TRBV12-3/TRBV12-4,TRBJ1-4,few,-,TGTGCCAGCAGTGCGACAGAGATGGGGGAAAAACTGTTTTTT,CASSATEMGEKLFF
TRBV20-1,TRBJ2-7,few,-,TGCAGTGCTAGTAGGGGCGGGCTTACCTACGAGCAGTACTTC,CSASRGGLTYEQYF
TRBV6-5,TRBJ1-4,-,-,TGTGCCAGCAGTTACTTCGTCGGGGCTAATGAAAAACTGTTTTTT,CASSYFVGANEKLFF
TRBV7-2,TRBJ2-5,-,-,TGTGCCAGCAGCCAGCCCGTCAGGACCCAGTACTTC,CASSQPVRTQYF
TRBV6-2/TRBV6-3,TRBJ1-2,few,-,TGTGCCAGCAGTTACTCAACAGCGTATGGCTACACCTTC,CASSYSTAYGYTF
TRBV12-3/TRBV12-4,TRBJ2-3,-,-,TGTGCCAGCAGTCCACGAAGTAGCGGCACAGATACGCAGTATTTT,CASSPRSSGTDTQYF
TRBV27,TRBJ1-2,-,-,TGTGCCAGCAGTAAGACAGGCCCATCCGGGGGATATGGCTACACCTTC,CASSKTGPSGGYGYTF
TRBV20-1,TRBJ2-3,-,TRBD2,TGCAGTGCTACCGGGGGGGCTACAGATACGCAGTATTTT,CSATGGATDTQYF
TRBV6-6,TRBJ2-7,-,-,TGTGCCAGCAGTTACTCCTCAGGGGTCTACGAGCAGTACTTC,CASSYSSGVYEQYF
TRBV20-1,TRBJ1-5,few,TRBD1,TGCAGTGCTACCGGGACAGTTAGCAATCAGCCCCAGCATTTT,CSATGTVSNQPQHF
TRBV5-1,TRBJ2-1,-,TRBD2,TGCGCCAGCAGCCCCGGGACTAACCCGTACAATGAGCAGTTCTTC,CASSPGTNPYNEQFF
TRBV7-9,TRBJ2-4,-,-,TGTGCCACCCAGGGGACCAAAAACATTCAGTACTTC,CATQGTKNIQYF
TRBV7-6,TRBJ2-5,-,-,TGTGCCAGCAGCTTAGAGGGGGGGGTGTGGCACCAAGAGACCCAGTACTTC,CASSLEGGVWHQETQYF
TRBV6-6,TRBJ2-7,few,TRBD1,TGTGCCAGCAGTTACCCGGGACAGGACTACGAGCAGTACTTC,CASSYPGQDYEQYF
TRBV15,TRBJ2-7,-,TRBD2,TGTGCCACCAGCAGAGTGACTAGCGGGAGCATAAACGAGCAGTACTTC,CATSRVTSGSINEQYF
TRBV20-1,TRBJ1-6,-,-,TGCAGTGCTAGCCCGATCCGGGCTGGTTCACCCCTCCACTTT,CSASPIRAGSPLHF
TRBV15,TRBJ2-5,few,-,TGTGCCACCAGCAGAGGGGGGGGCCCTTTGGAGCACCAAGAGACCCAGTACTTC,CATSRGGGPLEHQETQYF
TRBV5-6,TRBJ1-2,-,TRBD1,TGTGCCAGCAGCTTGGTCGGACAGGGATTATATGGCTACACCTTC,CASSLVGQGLYGYTF